The next 21 T cell receptor beta chains were all read from a single sample in a study of cytomegalovirus exposure and HLA in healthy donors. The PCR ran on 60 Vbeta and 13 Jbeta primers. TCRdb keeps only in-frame clones here, not all; method: immunoSEQ multiplex PCR. Here the sample spans 150,000 or so clones, 60% to 80% being singletons. Input material: PBMCs. These TCRs come from a woman aged 50 to 65 in good health and CMV-seropositive.

The chain recombines TRBV21-1 with TRBJ2-7; TRBD2 is the table's D call, not checked against the DNA. TRBV21-1 is reported as a pseudogene. The CDR3 is 14 amino acids. CDR3 bases: TGTGCCAGCAGCAATAGCGGGCCCTCCTACGAGCAGTACTTC. This sequence encodes CASSNSGPSYEQYF.

The genes are TRBV2 and TRBJ1-5; 10 bases align to TRBD1. The trim removed 7 bases at V and 1 base at J, leaving 4 bases unmatched. This CDR3 is built from 15 residues. Germline-derived CDR1 and CDR2 are SNHLY and FYNNEI. CDR3 residues: CASTRDRGSNQPQHF. CDR3 DNA: TGTGCCAGCACTAGGGACAGGGGAAGCAATCAGCCCCAGCATTTT.

CDR3 protein: CASNTGDSNQPQHF. The CDR3 DNA is TGTGCCAGCAATACAGGGGATAGCAATCAGCCCCAGCATTTT. The rearrangement uses TRBV19 and TRBJ1-5; 7 bases align to TRBD1. The V gene end was trimmed by 9 bases and the J gene end by 0 bases; junction bases not matched to a gene: 5. There are 14 residues in the CDR3. In germline, CDR1 is LNHDA, CDR2 SQIVND (reference sequence).

There are a few counts of this clone. This chain uses TRBV19 with TRBJ1-5; 8 bases align to TRBD1. J was trimmed by 4 bases and V by 4 bases; bases with no gene match: 6. The V gene's germline CDR1 is LNHDA and CDR2 SQIVND (reference sequence). The CDR3 runs 15 residues. The CDR3 spells CASSKRTGQNQPQHF. The CDR3 bases are TGTGCCAGTAGTAAAAGGACAGGGCAAAATCAGCCCCAGCATTTT.

The CDR3 coding sequence is TGTGCCAGCTCACCAAGGGGCGCGTCTGGAAACACCATATATTTT. It codes for CASSPRGASGNTIYF. V usage is TRBV18 and J usage is TRBJ1-3; tentatively, D is TRBD1 (5 bases). This CDR3 region has 15 residues. CDR1 and CDR2 (germline): KGHSH, LQKENI. V was pared by 2 bases and J by 1 base, with 9 bases between.

The genes are TRBV10-3 and TRBJ2-1, with TRBD2 matching over 8 bases. Per the germline V gene, CDR1 is ENHRY and CDR2 is SYGVKD. The CDR3 spans 13 residues. V lost 7 bases to trimming and J lost 7 bases; unmatched junction nucleotides: 6. CDR3 nucleotides: TGTGCCATCAATCGGGAGGGTGGGAATGAGCAGTTCTTC. This sequence encodes CAINREGGNEQFF.

The J gene is TRBJ2-1, the V gene TRBV19; 8 bases map to TRBD2. V was pared by 3 bases and J by 9 bases, with 7 bases of the junction left unmatched. The germline CDR1 and CDR2 sequences are LNHDA and SQIVND (reference sequence). The CDR3 contains 14 residues. The CDR3 DNA follows: TGTGCCAGTAGTATGAGCGGGAGTTTGGGTGAGCAGTTCTTC. Amino acids: CASSMSGSLGEQFF.

The genes are TRBV19 and TRBJ2-3; 10 bases line up with TRBD1. CDR3 size: 15 residues. Germline V gives CDR1 LNHDA, CDR2 SQIVND (reference sequence). The V and J ends lost 7 bases and 1 base, in that order; junction bases with no gene match: 5. The CDR3 region has the DNA TGTGCCAGTAAAGACAGGGGGCTGCGCACAGATACGCAGTATTTT. Encoded protein: CASKDRGLRTDTQYF.

This chain joins TRBV10-3 and TRBJ2-3; the match to TRBD2 covers 13 bases. V trimming: 0 bases; J trimming: 5 bases; junction bases outside the gene matches: 8. The CDR3 is made up of 18 amino acids. Germline CDR1 reads ENHRY; CDR2 reads SYGVKD. The CDR3 region is CAISESETSGRRIDTQYF. The CDR3 DNA reads TGTGCCATCAGTGAGTCTGAGACTAGCGGGAGGAGGATAGATACGCAGTATTTT.

The V and J genes are TRBV7-9 and TRBJ1-2, with unresolved D. CDR1 and CDR2 from the germline V gene are SEHNR and FQNEAQ (reference sequence). The CDR3 extends over 14 amino acids. Deletions cut 3 bases from V and 4 bases from J, with 12 bases between. CDR3 loop: CASSFRGTVYGYTF. As DNA, the CDR3 is TGTGCCAGCAGCTTCCGAGGCACCGTCTATGGCTACACCTTC.

The gene calls are TRBV4-1 and TRBJ1-2, with 8 bases lining up with TRBD1. The CDR3 totals 14 residues. J lost 3 bases, V lost 6 bases, and 6 bases had no gene match. Germline V gene sequence: CDR1 MGHRA, CDR2 YSYEKL. The CDR3 DNA follows: TGCGCCAGCAGAGGACGACAGGGGCACTATGGCTACACCTTC. Encoded protein: CASRGRQGHYGYTF.

The CDR3 sequence: CASSPRGPRGQKNIQYF. Written as DNA, the CDR3 is TGTGCCAGCAGCCCCCGGGGCCCGCGGGGGCAGAAAAACATTCAGTACTTC. The rearrangement uses TRBV5-8 and TRBJ2-4; possible D gene TRBD2, 7 bases. Germline V gene sequence: CDR1 SGHTS, CDR2 YDEGEE. This CDR3 contains 17 residues. Deletions cut 4 bases from V and 4 bases from J, with 21 bases between.

This chain joins TRBV2 and TRBJ1-2, with a tentative D call TRBD1 (5 bases). CDR1 and CDR2 from the germline V gene are SNHLY and FYNNEI. The V end was cut by 3 bases, the J end by 7 bases, with 6 bases between. The CDR3 runs 11 residues. CDR3 in amino acids: CASSDQGGYTF. As DNA, the CDR3 is TGTGCCAGCAGTGACCAGGGTGGCTACACCTTC.

The rearrangement uses TRBV28 and TRBJ2-7, with 8 nucleotides matching TRBD2. V trimming: 6 bases; J trimming: 3 bases; junction bases outside the gene matches: 16. The germline V gene has CDR1 MDHEN and CDR2 SYDVKM. This CDR3 region has 17 residues. CDR3 sequence: CASRNRRGAGDRYEQYF. The CDR3 DNA follows: TGTGCCAGCAGAAATCGAAGGGGAGCGGGGGATCGCTACGAGCAGTACTTC.

This clone was detected only a few times. The rearrangement uses TRBV2 and TRBJ1-4, with D maybe TRBD1 (5 bases). CDR1 SNHLY and CDR2 FYNNEI come from the germline V gene. CDR3 length: 17 residues. Between the trimmed V and J ends, which lost 4 bases and 0 bases, there was a span of 15 bases. The CDR3 DNA is TGTGCCAGCAGTGTGGGCAGGGTCGCGGCAACTAATGAAAAACTGTTTTTT. Translation: CASSVGRVAATNEKLFF.

The sample holds a few counts of this clone. This chain uses TRBV2 with TRBJ2-3; TRBD1 agrees at 10 bases. Unmatched junction bases numbered 5, after V lost 8 bases and J lost 3 bases. Germline loops: CDR1 SNHLY, CDR2 FYNNEI. The length of the CDR3 is 14 residues. The CDR3 loop reads CASHGTGATDTQYF. DNA for the CDR3: TGTGCCAGCCACGGGACAGGGGCAACAGATACGCAGTATTTT.

This clone has only a few counts. J is TRBJ1-3 and V is TRBV15; D call uncertain. Germline V CDR1 and CDR2: LNHNV, YYDKDF (reference sequence). Trimming stripped 0 bases from V and 0 bases from J, with 9 bases between. The CDR3 length is 16 residues. CDR3 nucleotides: TGTGCCACCAGCAGAGACAAGGACTACTCTGGAAACACCATATATTTT. It yields the protein CATSRDKDYSGNTIYF.

The chain employs TRBV28 and TRBJ1-4, with 7 bases that match TRBD1. The ends lost 8 bases at V and 14 bases at J; junction bases unmatched: 17. The CDR3 extends over 14 amino acids. Germline-derived CDR1 and CDR2 are MDHEN and SYDVKM. CDR3 sequence reads: CASSRLQGVEYLFF. CDR3 sequence (DNA): TGTGCCAGCTCGAGACTGCAGGGGGTGGAATATCTGTTTTTT.

CDR3: CASSDALLADSTDTQYF. The CDR3 DNA reads TGTGCCAGTAGTGACGCCCTCTTAGCCGACAGCACAGATACGCAGTATTTT. The chain combines TRBV19 with TRBJ2-3; D not certain. Germline V gives CDR1 LNHDA, CDR2 SQIVND (reference sequence). CDR3 length: 17 amino acids. Trimming stripped 5 bases from V and 0 bases from J, with 18 bases between.

V and J are TRBV6-6 and TRBJ1-1; TRBD1 matches 7 bases. V lost 8 bases, J lost 3 bases, and 6 bases stayed unmatched. CDR1 and CDR2 from the germline V gene are MNHNY and SVGAGI (reference sequence). The CDR3 sequence is 13 residues long. CDR3 in DNA: TGTGCCAGCGAGAAGACAGGGTACACTGAAGCTTTCTTT. Translation gives CASEKTGYTEAFF.

The gene calls are TRBV6-5 and TRBJ2-7; TRBD1 matches at 11 bases. Germline values: CDR1 MNHEY, CDR2 SVGAGI. V lost 2 bases and J lost 4; bases outside the gene matches: 4. This CDR3 has 15 amino acids. The chain's CDR3 is CASSYGGQGEYEQYF. The CDR3 DNA is TGTGCCAGCAGTTACGGGGGACAGGGGGAATACGAGCAGTACTTC.